This passage covers 9 T cell receptor beta chains from one sample sequenced in a study of blood T cells in healthy people across ages. Through a sample-barcoded 5' primer and a J-beta primer mix, a second PCR was run for 7 to 11 cycles. MiXCR, run by TCRdb on the 5' RACE reads, gives a single entry per CDR3 protein. The data hold about 770,000 distinct CDR3 sequences, with around 42% observed a single time. The sequenced sample was blood. The receptors originated from a man aged 55-75 years in good health.

V gene TRBV20-1 combines with J gene TRBJ2-1; TRBD2 agrees at 13 bases. The CDR3 is 17 residues long. CDR1 is DFQATT and CDR2 is SNEGSKA in the germline V gene (reference sequence). V lost 6 bases to trimming and J lost 2 bases; unmatched junction nucleotides: 10. Here the CDR3 DNA reads TGCAGTGCCAGACTAGCGGGGGGTAGGGGAGCCTACAATGAGCAGTTCTTC. Translating it yields CSARLAGGRGAYNEQFF.

This sequence joins TRBV6-5 and TRBJ2-3, with TRBD1 identical over 10 bases. Germline-derived CDR1 and CDR2 are MNHEY and SVGAGI. J gave up 2 bases and V 6 bases, and 5 bases lay outside the gene matches. CDR3 length: 15 residues. The CDR3 reads CASSTDRGDTDTQYF. The DNA of the CDR3 is TGTGCCAGCAGCACGGACAGGGGGGACACAGATACGCAGTATTTT.

The genes are TRBV6-5 and TRBJ2-4; the D gene is possibly TRBD2 (6 bases). CDR1 MNHEY and CDR2 SVGAGI come from the germline V gene. The CDR3 extends over 15 amino acids. The V gene lost 6 bases and the J gene lost 0 bases, with 12 bases spanning the gap. The CDR3 sequence is CASRGLGLAKNIQYF. DNA for the CDR3: TGTGCCAGCAGGGGACTGGGCCTAGCCAAAAACATTCAGTACTTC.

The rearrangement links TRBV2 to TRBJ2-7; D remains unclear. The germline CDR1 and CDR2 sequences are SNHLY and FYNNEI. This CDR3 spans 12 amino acids. V lost 7 bases and J 2 bases, leaving 9 bases between the germline ends. The CDR3 region has the DNA TGTGCCAGCATCTACTCAGCCTACGAGCAGTACTTC. It yields the protein CASIYSAYEQYF.

The chain recombines TRBV14 with TRBJ2-7; 10 bases are a match to TRBD1. V trimming: 1 base; J trimming: 2 bases; junction bases outside the gene matches: 8. Germline loops: CDR1 SGHDN, CDR2 FVKESK. The CDR3 runs 17 residues. The CDR3 sequence is CASSQGLGTGVAYEQYF. The CDR3 bases are TGTGCCAGCAGCCAAGGCCTGGGGACAGGGGTTGCCTACGAGCAGTACTTC.

The genes are TRBV10-3 and TRBJ2-1, with 8 bases aligning to TRBD1. With V trimmed by 3 bases and J by 7 bases, 8 bases remained unmatched. In germline, CDR1 is ENHRY, CDR2 SYGVKD. The CDR3 runs 15 residues. CDR3 region: CAISDGGRGLNEQFF. In DNA, the CDR3 is TGTGCCATCAGTGATGGGGGCAGGGGGCTTAATGAGCAGTTCTTC.

V and J are TRBV7-2 and TRBJ2-7; D remains unclear. There are 15 residues in the CDR3. CDR1 SGHTA and CDR2 FQGNSA come from the germline V gene. V was clipped by 5 bases and J by 2 bases, with 16 bases between them. The CDR3 here is CASSMSSNPTYEQYF. The CDR3 DNA reads TGTGCCAGCAGCATGTCCAGCAACCCGACCTACGAGCAGTACTTC.

The rearrangement joins TRBV3-1 to TRBJ2-5; TRBD2 matches at 12 bases. The DNA end is a closer match to TRBJ2-7, so the J assignment may be wrong. Germline assignment: CDR1 LGHDT and CDR2 YNNKEL (reference sequence). This CDR3 is 17 amino acids long. The CDR3 DNA sequence: TGTGCCAGCAGCCCTAAATACCGGACTAGCGGGGAGCACGAGCAGTACTTC. Translated, it gives CASSPKYRTSGEHEQYF.

The table lists this clonotype with many counts. The J gene is TRBJ1-2, the V gene TRBV7-8, with D tentatively TRBD1 (5 bases). V lost 1 base and J lost 6, with 9 bases in between. This CDR3 region has 13 residues. Looked up from germline, CDR1 is SGHVS and CDR2 is FQNEAQ. CDR3 nucleotide sequence: TGTGCCAGCAGCTTAGGGCCAGGGAATGGCTACACCTTC. It specifies CASSLGPGNGYTF.